This T cell receptor (beta chain) was recovered during a study of blood T cell repertoires in COVID-19. Two negative PCRs, clearance, or symptom resolution had been documented for recovered Cohort 3 donors. The V gene's germline CDR1 is LGHNA and CDR2 YSLEER. This CDR3 is built from 15 residues. Trimming removed 1 base at V and 6 bases at J, with 16 bases between. Study processing details: By means of reference gene primer amplification, nucleated cell counts were estimated. The method was immunoSEQ multiplex PCR; TCRdb's version includes in-frame clones alone and lacks a portion of them. V, J and clone size are those of that table, while D and trimming were read from the DNA. The sample consists of a few hundred thousand clones, roughly 89% of them appearing once.

The sequencing input was PBMCs or T cells enriched from blood (not recorded which). The chain is built from TRBV4-3 and TRBJ2-7, with D hard to call. This TCR derives from a woman aged 45-65 years who had recovered from COVID-19. For the CDR3, the DNA is TGCGCCAGCAGCCAAGCTCTACAGAGCCCCATCGAGCAGTACTTC. Translating gives CASSQALQSPIEQYF.